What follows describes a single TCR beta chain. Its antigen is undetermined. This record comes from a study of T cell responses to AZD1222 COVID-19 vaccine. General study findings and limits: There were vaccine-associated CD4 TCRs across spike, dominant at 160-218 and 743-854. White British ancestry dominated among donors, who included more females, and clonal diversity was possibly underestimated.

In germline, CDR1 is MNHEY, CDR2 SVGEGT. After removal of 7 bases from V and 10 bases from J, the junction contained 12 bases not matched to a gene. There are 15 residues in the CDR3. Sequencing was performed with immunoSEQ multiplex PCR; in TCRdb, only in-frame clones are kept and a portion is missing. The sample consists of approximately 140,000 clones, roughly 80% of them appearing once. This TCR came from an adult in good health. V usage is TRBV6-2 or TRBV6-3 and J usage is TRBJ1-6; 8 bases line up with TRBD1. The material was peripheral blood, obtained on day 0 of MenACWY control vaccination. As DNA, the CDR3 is TGTGCCAGCAACCCGACAGGGGTGATATACTCACCCCTCCACTTT. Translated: CASNPTGVIYSPLHF.